This is a list of T cell receptor beta chains from one sample in a study of shared clonotypes between healthy human individuals. This table comes from immunoSEQ multiplex PCR, and its TCRdb copy is limited to in-frame clones, with some not included. The sample holds hundreds of thousands of clones, roughly 98% seen once. Sequences were obtained from naive CD8+ T cells sorted from blood. The receptor set was obtained from a man aged 30 to 45 in good health. Both conserved end residues are part of each CDR3. D genes are given only for firm matches. Not all rows give a size; the values are once, few, many and, for expanded clones, a class.

V,D,size,J,CDR3,DNA
TRBV6-4,TRBD2,NA,TRBJ2-3,CASPRLAGTTDTQYF,TGTGCCAGCCCAAGACTAGCGGGGACCACAGATACGCAGTATTTT
TRBV28,TRBD2,NA,TRBJ2-7,CASSLSPIAGGYEQYF,TGTGCCAGCAGTTTATCCCCAATAGCGGGAGGCTACGAGCAGTACTTC
TRBV7-9,NA,NA,TRBJ2-7,CASSLEHRGEQYF,TGTGCCAGCAGCTTAGAACATCGGGGGGAGCAGTACTTC
TRBV28,NA,NA,TRBJ2-1,CATTVMSSSYNEQFF,TGTGCCACCACAGTTATGAGTAGCTCCTACAATGAGCAGTTCTTC
TRBV6-5,NA,NA,TRBJ2-2,CASSWDQSNTGELFF,TGTGCCAGCAGTTGGGATCAATCGAACACCGGGGAGCTGTTTTTT
TRBV15,TRBD1,NA,TRBJ1-3,CATSRAWTGSGNTIYF,TGTGCCACCAGCAGAGCCTGGACAGGTTCTGGAAACACCATATATTTT
TRBV11-2,TRBD2,NA,TRBJ2-1,CASSLGLAGWVDEQFF,TGTGCCAGCAGCTTAGGGCTAGCGGGTTGGGTCGATGAGCAGTTCTTC
TRBV4-1,NA,NA,TRBJ2-1,CASSHRTVPSNEQFF,TGCGCCAGCAGCCATAGGACCGTACCTAGCAATGAGCAGTTCTTC
TRBV7-2,NA,NA,TRBJ2-1,CASSFRDGYNEQFF,TGTGCCAGCAGCTTCCGGGACGGTTACAATGAGCAGTTCTTC
TRBV19,NA,NA,TRBJ1-5,CASRGPGVNQPQHF,TGTGCCAGTAGAGGCCCAGGGGTGAATCAGCCCCAGCATTTT
TRBV4-2,NA,once,TRBJ1-5,CASSQGGQPQHF,TGTGCCAGCAGCCAAGGGGGGCAGCCCCAGCATTTT
TRBV14,NA,NA,TRBJ1-1,CASSQSLIGAFF,TGTGCCAGCAGCCAAAGTCTGATTGGGGCTTTCTTT
TRBV5-6,NA,NA,TRBJ2-7,CASSHQRAYEQYF,TGTGCCAGCAGCCACCAACGAGCTTACGAGCAGTACTTC
TRBV5-1,TRBD1,NA,TRBJ1-3,CASRGGTDQRGNTIYF,TGCGCCAGCCGCGGTGGGACAGACCAGCGGGGAAACACCATATATTTT
TRBV9,NA,NA,TRBJ2-7,CASSVGGGVPYEQYF,TGTGCCAGCAGCGTAGGAGGAGGGGTCCCCTACGAGCAGTACTTC
TRBV4-3,TRBD2,NA,TRBJ2-1,CASSQDWGGPDEQFF,TGCGCCAGCAGCCAAGATTGGGGAGGGCCGGATGAGCAGTTCTTC
TRBV4-1,NA,once,TRBJ2-3,CASSQDLALGADTQYF,TGCGCCAGCAGCCAAGATTTAGCATTGGGAGCCGATACGCAGTATTTT
TRBV28,NA,NA,TRBJ2-3,CASSLSWNTDTQYF,TGTGCCAGCAGTTTGTCATGGAACACAGATACGCAGTATTTT
TRBV28,TRBD2,NA,TRBJ2-7,CASSWVGGEQYF,TGTGCCAGCAGTTGGGTGGGAGGGGAGCAGTACTTC
TRBV27,TRBD1,NA,TRBJ2-2,CASSFLDRANTGELFF,TGTGCCAGCAGTTTCCTGGACAGGGCGAACACCGGGGAGCTGTTTTTT
TRBV13,TRBD1,NA,TRBJ1-1,CASSFGPRGARSPNTEAFF,TGTGCCAGCAGCTTTGGCCCCAGGGGGGCTAGATCCCCGAACACTGAAGCTTTCTTT
TRBV5-6,NA,NA,TRBJ2-1,CASSFFTNEQFF,TGTGCCAGCAGCTTTTTTACCAATGAGCAGTTCTTC
TRBV18,TRBD1,once,TRBJ1-4,CASSPGQANEKLFF,TGTGCCAGCTCACCTGGACAGGCTAATGAAAAACTGTTTTTT
TRBV4-2,NA,NA,TRBJ1-1,CASSERVGDTEAFF,TGTGCCAGCAGCGAAAGGGTGGGGGACACTGAAGCTTTCTTT
TRBV11-2,TRBD1,NA,TRBJ2-7,CASSPGTGVHEQYF,TGTGCCAGCAGCCCCGGGACAGGGGTCCACGAGCAGTACTTC
TRBV6-6,NA,NA,TRBJ2-2,CASSYKGGGELFF,TGTGCCAGCAGTTACAAGGGCGGTGGGGAGCTGTTTTTT
TRBV4-3,TRBD2,once,TRBJ2-7,CASSQDPGTSGNEQYF,TGCGCCAGCAGCCAAGACCCTGGGACTAGCGGGAACGAGCAGTACTTC
TRBV30,TRBD2,NA,TRBJ2-7,CAWSKTSGTAEQYF,TGTGCCTGGAGTAAGACTAGCGGGACCGCCGAGCAGTACTTC
TRBV19,NA,NA,TRBJ1-3,CASISTSSGNTIYF,TGTGCCAGTATTTCGACCAGCTCTGGAAACACCATATATTTT
TRBV9,NA,NA,TRBJ2-3,CASSPRGDTQYF,TGTGCCAGCAGCCCTCGGGGGGATACGCAGTATTTT
TRBV29-1,NA,NA,TRBJ2-3,CSVEAPGDSADTQYF,TGCAGCGTTGAAGCCCCAGGGGATTCGGCAGATACGCAGTATTTT
TRBV13,TRBD1,NA,TRBJ2-1,CASSTGGQGSVEQFF,TGTGCCAGCAGTACAGGAGGACAGGGTTCGGTGGAGCAGTTCTTC
TRBV27,NA,NA,TRBJ1-3,CASSPPDSDSGNTIYF,TGTGCCAGCAGTCCCCCGGACAGTGACTCTGGAAACACCATATATTTT